This TCR beta chain was captured by sequencing in a study of blood T cells in healthy people across ages. Study-level findings and limits: Getting older went along with TCR beta diversity per million T cells dropping roughly linearly. Relative to aged donors, long-lived donors carried more naive CD4+ cells and displayed higher diversity. When one million T cells were used, diversity estimates were thought to be underestimates.

Sample-barcoded 5' priming and a J-beta primer mix drove a second PCR of roughly 6 to 12 cycles. TCRdb recomputed calls from the 5' RACE reads with MiXCR, one row per CDR3 protein. The sample has 700,000 or so distinct CDR3 sequences; roughly 20% are singletons. This clonotype turned up a few times. The antigen is not known. Per the germline V gene, CDR1 is MNHNS and CDR2 is SASEGT. V gave up 6 bases and J gave up 4 bases, with 14 bases separating them. This CDR3 has 14 residues. This clonotype was sampled from a man aged 65 to 85 in good health. The sequenced sample was blood. The genes are TRBV6-1 and TRBJ2-3, with D perhaps matching TRBD1 or TRBD2 (6 bases each). DNA for the CDR3: TGTGCCAGCAGCCCCACCGGGGGCCCAGATACGCAGTATTTT. Encoded protein: CASSPTGGPDTQYF.